Listed below are T cell receptor beta chains from one sample, sequenced in a study of blood T cell repertoires in COVID-19. Here immunoSEQ multiplex PCR was the method, and the copy in TCRdb shows in-frame clones only, minus some. There are about 180,000 clones in the sample; about three quarters occur only once, and 12% lies in the top ten. The source material was peripheral blood. Source of these receptors: a woman of 80 years or more with COVID-19, enrolled during active disease. Each CDR3 is given without its conserved first and last residue. A clone size is listed for some rows: how often the clone was seen (once, few, many), or a class if it is expanded.

TRBV2 . 13 ASSPWHQDTGELF
TRBV7-8 many 11 ASSLTGSTEAF
TRBV19 few 13 ATSPWISGAYEQY
TRBV7-3 . 13 ASSLSSRGPYEQY
TRBV7-9 . 14 ASSGWTVPGNTEAF
TRBV11-2 few 10 AWGTGDSPLH
TRBV5-6 . 10 ASSSGAFGYT
TRBV4-1 . 14 ASRASEGALNTEAF
TRBV4-1 . 13 ASSQGAQGSYEQY
TRBV4-1 . 15 ASSRNLAGAYTGELF
TRBV25-1 . 9 ASLTGGLAF
TRBV7-9 . 14 ASSSRTASGANVLT
TRBV29-1 . 11 SVEGQGIGELF
TRBV6-5 few 11 ASSYGPYGELF
TRBV27 once 12 ASSLWRGYNEQF
TRBV6-2/TRBV6-3 few 12 ASSYGLVSYEQY
TRBV28 . 15 ASSFPARGGSTDTQY
TRBV10-3 few 12 AISEWEGADTQY
TRBV6-5 . 13 ASSYVSGGAGEQF
TRBV5-1 . 11 ASTGTAQETQY
TRBV20-1 few 9 SPHAGYEQY
TRBV4-1 . 14 ASSQGLASGKETQY
TRBV27 once 12 ASSSAGRTREQY
TRBV11-2 . 13 ASSLNLGQGETQY
TRBV19 . 14 ASSIIANLGGSAAF
TRBV21-1 . 19 ASSKAQPLLQGAKSNYGYT
TRBV28 . 11 ASSPSVNTEAF
TRBV3-1/TRBV3-2 . 10 ASSQWTDGYT
TRBV5-4 once 12 ASSLGGGSYEQY
TRBV6-5 . 12 ASSYAGEGYEQY
TRBV27 . 13 ASSFGGSSYNEQF
TRBV15 . 11 ATSRDGEETQY
TRBV5-1 . 11 ASSPTGASEQF
TRBV5-1 few 12 ASSLVGTHIEAF
TRBV4-1 . 14 ASSPSAAATNYGYT
TRBV7-6 . 11 ASSLLQGGGYT
TRBV9 . 14 ASSVGLAGAAVEQY